Following are 17 T cell receptor beta chains from one sample sequenced in a study of blood T cell repertoires in COVID-19. Measured with immunoSEQ multiplex PCR; TCRdb has only the in-frame clones, and not every one. The table shows around 230,000 clones, with 80% to 90% occurring only once. Sequences were obtained from PBMCs or T cells enriched from blood (not recorded which). The origin of the receptors is a man aged 35 to 55 who had recovered from COVID-19.

The chain combines TRBV27 with TRBJ2-1, with D perhaps matching TRBD1 (6 bases). The CDR3 sequence is 14 residues long. Trimming cost V 5 bases and J 7 bases, with 15 bases left between them. Per the germline V gene, CDR1 is MNHEY and CDR2 is SMNVEV (reference sequence). In nucleotides, the CDR3 is TGTGCCAGCAGTCCTTGGGACACATCGAATGAGCAGTTCTTC. It encodes CASSPWDTSNEQFF.

J is TRBJ2-1 and V is TRBV7-3, with 9 bases fitting TRBD1. The J segment lost 6 bases and the V segment lost 1 base, leaving 7 bases of the junction unmatched. CDR1 and CDR2 (germline): SGHTA, FQGTGA. The CDR3 has 16 amino acids. CDR3: CASSLMGTGMANEQFF. CDR3 DNA sequence: TGTGCCAGCAGCTTAATGGGGACAGGGATGGCCAATGAGCAGTTCTTC.

The chain recombines TRBV30 with TRBJ1-3; no definite D call. The germline V gene encodes CDR1 GTSNPN and CDR2 SVGIG (reference sequence). V lost 4 bases, J lost 1 base, and 8 bases lay in between. This CDR3 contains 13 residues. The CDR3 sequence: CAWNPGSGNTIYF. The CDR3 coding sequence is TGTGCCTGGAACCCAGGTTCTGGAAACACCATATATTTT.

J is TRBJ1-6 and V is TRBV6-5; possible D gene TRBD1, 6 bases. Germline V lookup: CDR1 MNHEY, CDR2 SVGAGI. The germline V and J ends were trimmed by 1 base and 7 bases, with 14 bases remaining between them. The length of the CDR3 is 16 residues. This chain's CDR3 is CASSYWGTGYNSPLHF. CDR3 DNA: TGTGCCAGCAGTTACTGGGGCACAGGGTACAATTCACCCCTCCACTTT.

This rearrangement joins TRBV7-6 to TRBJ2-7, with TRBD1 as a possible D gene (6 bases). The CDR3 is made up of 13 amino acids. V lost 5 bases to trimming and J lost 0 bases, with 8 bases between them. Germline CDR1 and CDR2: SGHVS and FNYEAQ. The CDR3 loop reads CASSQGTSYEQYF. In nucleotides, the CDR3 is TGTGCCAGCAGCCAGGGGACCTCCTACGAGCAGTACTTC.

The V and J genes are TRBV6-5 and TRBJ1-1; weak D call: TRBD1 (5 bases). This CDR3 spans 14 amino acids. The V end was cut by 10 bases, the J end by 2 bases, with 17 bases between. Germline V gene sequence: CDR1 MNHEY, CDR2 SVGAGI. In nucleotides, the CDR3 is TGTGCCACCCGGCCCGGGACTTCAAACACTGAAGCTTTCTTT. Amino acids: CATRPGTSNTEAFF.

The chain couples TRBV5-1 to TRBJ1-1, with unresolved D. V shed 4 bases and J shed 4 bases, with 11 bases lying between them. This CDR3 contains 13 residues. Germline V CDR1 and CDR2: SGHRS, YFSETQ. CDR3 amino acids: CASSAQAGTEAFF. The CDR3 DNA sequence: TGCGCCAGCAGCGCCCAAGCGGGCACTGAAGCTTTCTTT.

This chain uses TRBV27 with TRBJ1-2; TRBD1 might be the D (5 bases). CDR1 MNHEY and CDR2 SMNVEV come from the germline V gene (reference sequence). This CDR3 region has 18 residues. V dropped 4 bases and J dropped 0 bases, with 21 bases sitting between them. CDR3 coding DNA: TGTGCCAGCAGTTCGCCGTCGGGGGTCGTCGGATCTAACTATGGCTACACCTTC. Amino acids: CASSSPSGVVGSNYGYTF.

V and J are TRBV7-3 and TRBJ2-7, with 7 bases lining up with TRBD1. The junction had 4 bases not matched to a gene; V was cut back by 5 bases and J by 0 bases. The germline gives CDR1 SGHTA, CDR2 FQGTGA. This CDR3 has 14 amino acids. The CDR3 DNA reads as TGTGCCAGCAGCCGGGACAGAAGCTCCTACGAGCAGTACTTC. Translation gives CASSRDRSSYEQYF.

V usage is TRBV11-2 and J usage is TRBJ2-7, with TRBD1 identical over 10 bases. This CDR3 has 15 amino acids. The V segment lost 7 bases and the J segment 1 base; nucleotides outside the gene matches: 7. CDR1 and CDR2 from the germline V gene are SGHAT and FQNNGV. The CDR3 DNA follows: TGTGCCAGCACCTACGGGGACAGGGGATCCTACGAGCAGTACTTC. This encodes CASTYGDRGSYEQYF. The full variable domain, rest sourced from reference TRBV11-2 and TRBJ2-7, is EAGVAQSPRYKIIEKRQSVAFWCNPISGHATLYWYQQILGQGPKLLIQFQNNGVVDDSQLPKDRFSAERLKGVDSTLKIQPAKLEDSAVYLCASTYGDRGSYEQYFGPGTRLTVT.

The V call is TRBV30, the J call TRBJ2-1, with no clear D. Trimming left V 3 bases short and J 6 bases short, with 9 bases between. Per the germline V gene, CDR1 is GTSNPN and CDR2 is SVGIG (reference sequence). The CDR3 is 12 residues long. CDR3 coding DNA: TGTGCCTGGAGCCCACCCGGCAATGAGCAGTTCTTC. Residues: CAWSPPGNEQFF.

The chain joins TRBV7-3 to TRBJ2-1; 10 nucleotides match TRBD1. This CDR3 is 17 amino acids long. Germline V gives CDR1 SGHTA, CDR2 FQGTGA. J was trimmed by 0 bases and V by 1 base; bases with no gene match: 3. The CDR3 reads CASSLRTGGYSYNEQFF. For the CDR3, the DNA is TGTGCCAGCAGCTTAAGGACAGGGGGTTACTCCTACAATGAGCAGTTCTTC.

The chain recombines TRBV6-5 with TRBJ1-6; perhaps TRBD1 as D (5 bases). Germline CDR1 MNHEY, CDR2 SVGAGI. CDR3 length: 13 residues. V lost 7 bases to trimming and J lost 10 bases, with 14 bases between them. This CDR3 reads CASTSGFPSPLHF. The DNA for the CDR3 is TGTGCCAGCACTTCAGGGTTTCCATCACCCCTCCACTTT.

This clone showed up just a few times. This rearrangement joins TRBV2 to TRBJ1-5; 7 bases are a match to TRBD1. CDR3 size: 13 residues. Germline assignment: CDR1 SNHLY and CDR2 FYNNEI. J lost 1 base, V lost 7 bases, and 1 base had no gene match. This chain's CDR3 is CASMGQSNQPQHF. The CDR3 DNA follows: TGTGCCAGCATGGGACAGAGCAATCAGCCCCAGCATTTT.

The V call is TRBV15, the J call TRBJ1-2; 8 bases match TRBD1. CDR1 and CDR2 (germline): LNHNV, YYDKDF (reference sequence). Germline trimming cut 3 bases from V and 4 bases from J; bases unmatched to any gene: 7. The CDR3 extends over 15 amino acids. The CDR3 loop reads CATSRPGGASYGYTF. CDR3 sequence (DNA): TGTGCCACCAGCAGGCCAGGGGGCGCTTCCTATGGCTACACCTTC.

This chain links TRBV18 with TRBJ1-4; D gene ambiguous. The CDR3 contains 15 residues. CDR1 and CDR2 (germline): KGHSH, LQKENI. The V gene lost 3 bases and the J gene lost 0 bases, with 8 bases spanning the gap. CDR3 region: CASSPEGTTNEKLFF. The CDR3 region has the DNA TGTGCCAGCTCACCCGAGGGTACAACTAATGAAAAACTGTTTTTT.

This chain joins TRBV4-1 and TRBJ2-1; perhaps TRBD2 as D (6 bases). Germline-derived CDR1 and CDR2 are MGHRA and YSYEKL. V dropped 2 bases and J dropped 1 base, with 15 bases sitting between them. The CDR3 covers 17 residues. CDR3 residues: CASSQKERVLSYNEQFF. The CDR3 DNA is TGCGCCAGCAGCCAAAAAGAGCGGGTCCTTTCCTACAATGAGCAGTTCTTC.